Shown below are 20 T cell receptor beta chains from a single sample sequenced in a study of blood T cell repertoires in COVID-19. Sequenced by immunoSEQ multiplex PCR; TCRdb stores in-frame clones only, minus some. This table holds about 480,000 clones, approximately 92% found once. The source material was peripheral blood. The receptors derive from a man aged 18 to 35 with COVID-19, enrolled during active disease.

This chain uses TRBV3-1 (or the pseudogene TRBV3-2) with TRBJ1-3; no firm D call. Germline CDR1 and CDR2: LGHDT and YNNKEL (reference sequence). Trimming took off 1 base at V and 2 bases at J, with 12 bases between the two ends. The CDR3 has 16 residues. CDR3 nucleotides: TGTGCCAGCAGCCAAGGCTCTAGTAGTACTGGAAACACCATATATTTT. It codes for CASSQGSSSTGNTIYF.

The chain combines TRBV6-4 with TRBJ2-7; D possibly corresponds to TRBD2 (6 bases). Germline CDR1 is MRHNA and CDR2 is SNTAGT. CDR3 size: 16 residues. Deletions cut 0 bases from V and 3 bases from J, with 15 bases between. The CDR3 DNA reads as TGTGCCAGCAGTGACTCAACTCCGGGAGTGTTCTACGAGCAGTACTTC. Its protein is CASSDSTPGVFYEQYF.

This chain connects TRBV7-9 to TRBJ2-2; D may be TRBD1 (6 bases). The CDR3 has 12 amino acids. The V end was cut by 6 bases, the J end by 6 bases, with 8 bases between. Germline V gene data show CDR1 as SEHNR and CDR2 as FQNEAQ (reference sequence). DNA of the CDR3: TGTGCCAGCAGATCAGGGGCCGGGGAGCTGTTTTTT. The encoded protein is CASRSGAGELFF.

This chain connects TRBV11-2 to TRBJ2-7, with 9 bases that match TRBD1. From germline, CDR1 is SGHAT and CDR2 FQNNGV. This CDR3 comprises 15 residues. The junction had 10 bases not matched to a gene; V was cut back by 5 bases and J by 5 bases. CDR3 sequence reads: CASSPNRGHRDEQYF. In nucleotides, the CDR3 is TGTGCCAGCAGCCCTAACAGGGGGCACCGGGACGAGCAGTACTTC.

The chain combines TRBV19 with TRBJ2-1; tentatively, D is TRBD1 (5 bases). This CDR3 is 12 amino acids long. The V and J ends lost 3 bases and 8 bases respectively, with 8 bases between them. Germline V gives CDR1 LNHDA, CDR2 SQIVND (reference sequence). Here the CDR3 DNA reads TGTGCCAGTAGTATCCCGACAGATGAGCAGTTCTTC. It codes for CASSIPTDEQFF. Full variable domain (outside the CDR3, taken from reference TRBV19 and TRBJ2-1): DGGITQSPKYLFRKEGQNVTLSCEQNLNHDAMYWYRQDPGQGLRLIYYSQIVNDFQKGDIAEGYSVSREKKESFPLTVTSAQKNPTAFYLCASSIPTDEQFFGPGTRLTVL.

V usage is TRBV5-1 and J usage is TRBJ2-5; TRBD2 matches 8 bases. J gave up 5 bases and V 0 bases, and 6 bases lay outside the gene matches. Germline CDR1 SGHRS, CDR2 YFSETQ. This CDR3 is 15 amino acids long. The CDR3 coding sequence is TGCGCCAGCAGCTTGGAAGGGACTAGAAGTGAGACCCAGTACTTC. It encodes CASSLEGTRSETQYF.

The gene calls are TRBV27 and TRBJ2-7, with TRBD1 as a possible D gene (6 bases). The CDR3 totals 16 residues. The germline V gene has CDR1 MNHEY and CDR2 SMNVEV (reference sequence). V was cut by 3 bases and J by 3 bases, with 18 bases left in between. The CDR3 nucleotides are TGTGCCAGCAGTTTTGCCCCTGGACAGACTCTCTACGAGCAGTACTTC. Amino acid sequence: CASSFAPGQTLYEQYF.

Concerning this clone itself: The sample has other DNA sequences that encode this CDR3 too. The chain carries TRBV2 and TRBJ2-7; TRBD1 might be the D (6 bases). Trimming cost V 6 bases and J 4 bases, with 10 bases left between them. The germline CDR1 and CDR2 sequences are SNHLY and FYNNEI. The CDR3 sequence is 12 residues long. CDR3 DNA: TGTGCCAGCAGCTCAACAGGGTACGAGCAGTACTTC. Residues: CASSSTGYEQYF.

This clone was recorded only once. The rearrangement uses TRBV27 and TRBJ2-1; 9 nucleotides align to TRBD2. Germline values: CDR1 MNHEY, CDR2 SMNVEV (reference sequence). The CDR3 is made up of 14 amino acids. Trimming removed 10 bases from V and 1 base from J; junction bases left unmatched: 5. CDR3 sequence (DNA): TGTGCCATCAAGCGGGAGGTGTCCTACAATGAGCAGTTCTTC. It translates to CAIKREVSYNEQFF.

The V call is TRBV6-5, the J call TRBJ1-5; D might be TRBD1 (5 bases). CDR3 size: 15 residues. The V and J ends lost 4 bases and 4 bases respectively, with 14 bases between them. Germline V gene lookup returns CDR1 MNHEY and CDR2 SVGAGI. The CDR3 DNA reads TGTGCCAGCAGTTCAGGGCAGGGTCTTAATCAGCCCCAGCATTTT. This sequence encodes CASSSGQGLNQPQHF.

This clone was counted between two and nine times. The V call is TRBV5-6, the J call TRBJ2-7; possibly TRBD2 for D (5 bases). CDR1 is SGHDT and CDR2 is YYEEEE in the germline V gene. The CDR3 is made up of 12 amino acids. V shed 4 bases and J shed 0 bases, with 5 bases lying between them. CDR3 amino acids: CASSRDSYEQYF. The CDR3 region has the DNA TGTGCCAGCAGCCGGGACTCCTACGAGCAGTACTTC.

V is TRBV12-5 and J is TRBJ2-3, with no clear D. Germline assignment: CDR1 LGHNT and CDR2 FRNRAP. With 5 bases removed from V and 6 bases from J, the gap between germline ends came to 9 bases. CDR3 length: 12 amino acids. The DNA of the CDR3 is TGTGCTAGTGGTCCTGGCCGCGATACGCAGTATTTT. It encodes CASGPGRDTQYF.

The V gene is TRBV7-2, the J gene TRBJ2-2; D is unresolved. The germline gives CDR1 SGHTA, CDR2 FQGNSA. V lost 2 bases to trimming and J lost 3 bases, with 7 bases between them. The CDR3 consists of 14 residues. CDR3 in amino acids: CASSLTFHTGELFF. In DNA, the CDR3 is TGTGCCAGCAGCTTAACATTTCACACCGGGGAGCTGTTTTTT.

V gene TRBV5-1 combines with J gene TRBJ2-7; tentatively, D is TRBD2 (6 bases). The CDR3 has 14 residues. Germline CDR1 SGHRS, CDR2 YFSETQ. V was cut by 3 bases and J by 5 bases, with 15 bases left in between. This CDR3 reads CASSSGLPPDEQYF. CDR3 in DNA: TGCGCCAGCAGCTCGGGACTGCCCCCTGACGAGCAGTACTTC.

This rearrangement joins TRBV6-4 to TRBJ2-1; the D gene is possibly TRBD1 (5 bases). V was shortened by 3 bases and J by 8 bases, with 14 bases between the two germline ends. CDR1 is MRHNA and CDR2 is SNTAGT in the germline V gene. The CDR3 is 14 amino acids. The CDR3 spells CASSDQTGTDEQFF. CDR3 in DNA: TGTGCCAGCAGTGATCAAACAGGAACCGATGAGCAGTTCTTC.

The gene calls are TRBV28 and TRBJ2-3, with D perhaps matching TRBD2 (5 bases). Trimming left V 5 bases short and J 0 bases short, with 15 bases between. Per germline, CDR1 MDHEN and CDR2 SYDVKM. This CDR3 contains 16 residues. As DNA, the CDR3 is TGTGCCAGCAGTGGCCCCCTAGCCGACAGCACAGATACGCAGTATTTT. It codes for CASSGPLADSTDTQYF. The full variable domain, completed using reference TRBV28 and TRBJ2-3, is DVKVTQSSRYLVKRTGEKVFLECVQDMDHENMFWYRQDPGLGLRLIYFSYDVKMKEKGDIPEGYSVSREKKERFSLILESASTNQTSMYLCASSGPLADSTDTQYFGPGTRLTVL.

In its sample, this clone was seen a few times. The genes are TRBV7-2 and TRBJ2-3; 7 bases line up with TRBD2. CDR3 length equals 15 residues. Looked up from germline, CDR1 is SGHTA and CDR2 is FQGNSA. V shed 5 bases, J shed 0 bases, and the junction held 5 bases outside the gene matches. The CDR3 DNA reads TGTGCCAGCAGCCGCGGGGGAGGGAGCACAGATACGCAGTATTTT. Translating it yields CASSRGGGSTDTQYF.

This clone appeared a few times. Other nucleotide sequences from this sample produce the same CDR3. The V gene is TRBV27, the J gene TRBJ2-1; a weak D match, TRBD1 (6 bases). The length of the CDR3 is 13 residues. The germline CDR1 and CDR2 sequences are MNHEY and SMNVEV (reference sequence). The V gene lost 3 bases and the J gene lost 7 bases, with 10 bases spanning the gap. CDR3 in amino acids: CASSFNRVNEQFF. CDR3 sequence (DNA): TGTGCCAGCAGTTTCAACAGGGTTAATGAGCAGTTCTTC.

This clone occurred many times. CDR3 DNA sequence: TGTGCCAGCAGCCTGCTTCTGCAGGCCGGGGAGCTGTTTTTT. As protein: CASSLLLQAGELFF. The chain carries TRBV7-2 and TRBJ2-2; D not resolved. The germline CDR1 and CDR2 sequences are SGHTA and FQGNSA. Trimming shortened V by 5 bases and J by 6 bases, and 13 bases separated the two germline ends. This CDR3 region has 14 residues.

CDR3 residues: CASSQDLGQRGSSYEQYF. In nucleotides, the CDR3 is TGCGCCAGCAGCCAAGATCTTGGGCAGCGGGGGAGCTCCTACGAGCAGTACTTC. The rearrangement uses TRBV4-1 and TRBJ2-7; 8 bases align to TRBD2. V gave up 0 bases and J gave up 0 bases; unmatched junction bases: 10. In germline, CDR1 is MGHRA, CDR2 YSYEKL. CDR3 length equals 18 residues.